This is a list of T cell receptor beta chains from one sample in a study of CXCR3-negative and CXCR3-positive naive CD8 T cells. Following a re-call of the 5' RACE reads, TCRdb has one entry per CDR3 protein and lacks DNA. The sample data list about 120,000 distinct CDR3 sequences. The sample comprised naive CXCR3+ CD8+ T cells from blood. These receptors came from a human donor in good health. Some clones in this sample may be carry-over from other donors' samples. The CDR3 runs from the conserved cysteine through the conserved F or W. Fields, in order: J gene, V gene, CDR3 protein.

j_call: TRBJ2-5
v_call: TRBV7-6
cdr3_aa: CASSVESRLAGWPTSDF

j_call: TRBJ1-2
v_call: TRBV7-9
cdr3_aa: CASSEPGQGGNGYTF

j_call: TRBJ2-3
v_call: TRBV21-1
cdr3_aa: CASSAPGGPGGNPDTQYF

j_call: TRBJ1-1
v_call: TRBV6-2/TRBV6-3
cdr3_aa: CASSYSENTEAFF

j_call: TRBJ2-7
v_call: TRBV27
cdr3_aa: CATSPRLGTYEQYF

j_call: TRBJ2-4
v_call: TRBV12-3/TRBV12-4
cdr3_aa: CASSFGTGNIQYF

j_call: TRBJ2-1
v_call: TRBV15
cdr3_aa: CATSRFTGGSEQFF

j_call: TRBJ1-4
v_call: TRBV7-9
cdr3_aa: CASSSDRAREKLFF

j_call: TRBJ1-1
v_call: TRBV28
cdr3_aa: CASSFPPKGPGTEAFF

j_call: TRBJ1-1
v_call: TRBV4-3
cdr3_aa: CASSQGAGTAFMNTEAFF

j_call: TRBJ1-2
v_call: TRBV4-1
cdr3_aa: CASSNRQGDMNYGYTF

j_call: TRBJ1-1
v_call: TRBV6-5
cdr3_aa: CASSWADGTEAFF

j_call: TRBJ1-1
v_call: TRBV7-9
cdr3_aa: CASSPDNTDEAFF

j_call: TRBJ2-2
v_call: TRBV5-1
cdr3_aa: CASSLAVNTGELFF

j_call: TRBJ2-1
v_call: TRBV3-1
cdr3_aa: CASSQALGGMDEQFF

j_call: TRBJ1-6
v_call: TRBV12-3/TRBV12-4
cdr3_aa: CASSTSWPLLHF

j_call: TRBJ2-7
v_call: TRBV11-1
cdr3_aa: CASSSPPDQYEQYF

j_call: TRBJ1-1
v_call: TRBV25-1
cdr3_aa: CASSVKWSTEAFF

j_call: TRBJ2-5
v_call: TRBV29-1
cdr3_aa: CSADTGGGETQYF

j_call: TRBJ1-6
v_call: TRBV3-1
cdr3_aa: CASSHDRGNSPLHF

j_call: TRBJ2-3
v_call: TRBV28
cdr3_aa: CASTAGVDTQYF

j_call: TRBJ2-5
v_call: TRBV15
cdr3_aa: CATSGSGRAFEETQYF

j_call: TRBJ1-2
v_call: TRBV4-3
cdr3_aa: CASSQQTGVMNYGYTF

j_call: TRBJ2-3
v_call: TRBV28
cdr3_aa: CASTPRVSPDTQYF

j_call: TRBJ2-1
v_call: TRBV6-2/TRBV6-3
cdr3_aa: CASSSGSEQFF

j_call: TRBJ1-1
v_call: TRBV19
cdr3_aa: CASSTWTGSFREAFF

j_call: TRBJ2-7
v_call: TRBV29-1
cdr3_aa: CSVEGQDPYEQYF

j_call: TRBJ2-2
v_call: TRBV5-1
cdr3_aa: CASSLARLNTGELFF

j_call: TRBJ1-2
v_call: TRBV29-1
cdr3_aa: CSIRIADRGWGYTF

j_call: TRBJ2-2
v_call: TRBV7-3
cdr3_aa: CASSLPLPGTGPPMNTGELFF

j_call: TRBJ2-7
v_call: TRBV28
cdr3_aa: CASTSGTGEHEQYF

j_call: TRBJ2-7
v_call: TRBV5-1
cdr3_aa: CASSYSPGVSYEQYF

j_call: TRBJ2-4
v_call: TRBV4-1
cdr3_aa: CASSQGPGDVQYF

j_call: TRBJ1-5
v_call: TRBV7-9
cdr3_aa: CASSLDGQPQHF

j_call: TRBJ2-7
v_call: TRBV7-8
cdr3_aa: CASSLGVAGNYEQYF

j_call: TRBJ2-7
v_call: TRBV6-1
cdr3_aa: CASSEAGRGRSSYEQYF

j_call: TRBJ2-7
v_call: TRBV19
cdr3_aa: CASRLTGGETYEQYF

j_call: TRBJ2-5
v_call: TRBV20-1
cdr3_aa: CSARGSEKETQYF

j_call: TRBJ2-1
v_call: TRBV28
cdr3_aa: CASSLRLAFNEQFF

j_call: TRBJ2-2
v_call: TRBV28
cdr3_aa: CASSTYLRGTGELFF

j_call: TRBJ2-7
v_call: TRBV6-2/TRBV6-3
cdr3_aa: CASSYSTSGGYEQYF

j_call: TRBJ2-7
v_call: TRBV7-3
cdr3_aa: CASSQRQGGSYEQYF

j_call: TRBJ2-2
v_call: TRBV19
cdr3_aa: CASSILGDTGELFF

j_call: TRBJ2-7
v_call: TRBV2
cdr3_aa: CASSDEVLYEQYF

j_call: TRBJ2-2
v_call: TRBV7-6
cdr3_aa: CASSSGPGTGELFF

j_call: TRBJ1-1
v_call: TRBV28
cdr3_aa: CASSRGREGEAFF

j_call: TRBJ2-2
v_call: TRBV6-1
cdr3_aa: CVSSPGLANTGELFF